Described below is a single T cell receptor (beta chain) sequence and its context. Its antigen is still unknown. Sequenced by immunoSEQ multiplex PCR; TCRdb stores in-frame clones only, minus some. The sample holds about 22,000 clones, 73% seen once. The source of the sample is a study of vaccination effects on CD4 cells after COVID-19. Sequencing was preceded by expansion of antigen-specific CD4+ T cells with viral peptide pools in the ViraFEST assay. The authors isolated CD4+ T cells after around 10 days of culture. Broader study findings: Few convalescent patients and no early post-infection timepoints were included in the study.

The CDR3 sequence is 14 residues long. Between the trimmed V and J ends, which lost 4 bases and 2 bases, there was a span of 11 bases. Germline V gives CDR1 MRHNA, CDR2 SNTAGT. This TCR derives from a human donor who received a COVID-19 vaccine. Here the sequenced sample was CD4+ T cells from PBMCs cultured with HCoV-229E spike peptides, taken before COVID-19 vaccination. The rearrangement links TRBV6-4 to TRBJ1-1; possible D gene TRBD1, 5 bases. The CDR3 reads CASSAWGENTEAFF. The CDR3 coding sequence is TGTGCCAGCAGTGCCTGGGGCGAAAACACTGAAGCTTTCTTT.